This TCR beta chain was identified in a study of lymphopenia after photon versus proton radiotherapy. General study results and limits: In patients who died, overall survival fell as post-nadir TCR diversity dropped more. After lymphocyte nadir, photon-treated repertoires showed oligoclonal expansion, especially CD8+ Temra. Relative stability marked proton patients; photon patients lost diversity and naive cells. Better survival with proton therapy was suggested as possible, not demonstrated.

To note about this clone: Its antigen is as yet unknown.

This CDR3 is 16 amino acids long. Germline values: CDR1 KGHSH, CDR2 LQKENI. The V gene lost 3 bases and the J gene lost 1 base, with 15 bases spanning the gap. Clones were read by immunoSEQ multiplex PCR, and TCRdb kept only the in-frame ones, dropping some. The table shows tens of thousands of clones, with around 85% occurring only once. The source of this sequence is a man between 60 and 75 years old with pancreatic cancer. Sequences were derived from peripheral blood, sampled from a patient treated with photon-based radiotherapy. The chain has TRBV18 and TRBJ2-5; D call uncertain. CDR3 coding DNA: TGTGCCAGCTCACCCGGGTATGCGGACCTCCAAGAGACCCAGTACTTC. Amino acids: CASSPGYADLQETQYF.